This paragraph reports one T cell receptor (beta chain). In this sample, this clone turned up once. Its antigen specificity is not known. No much larger clonotype is one base removed from it; base qualities were not supplied. This entry belongs to a study of blood T cell repertoires in COVID-19 (dated by TCRdb to between 2020 and 2021). The study in broad terms: The collaborator samples originated in the United States, Italy and Spain and spanned the acute and convalescent phases of COVID-19. The prospective study material was composed of cDNA or gDNA derived from T cells, B-cell-depleted T cells, or PBMCs. Deeply sampled blood TCRbeta repertoires from subjects exposed to, actively infected with, or recovered from COVID-19 were included in the dataset. The repertoires were released in a freely available public database meant as a resource for research on the immune response to SARS-CoV-2. Samples came from the ongoing ImmuneRACE study (first 160 participants) plus 1,254 subjects from 6 global collaborators. Sample metadata almost always included a de-identified subject ID, COVID-19 status, age in years and sex. Where available, HLA class I and class II types were taken from metadata supplied by the sample provider and were not determined by assay-based typing.

TCRbeta CDR3 regions were amplified from genomic DNA by means of the immunoSEQ Assay, a bias-controlled multiplex PCR. Concerning the study's data processing: The number of nucleated cells in each sample was estimated by amplification of reference gene primers within the assay. Sequence reads were collapsed and filtered to measure the absolute abundance of every unique TCRbeta CDR3 rearrangement. For each sample, productive Simpson clonality was calculated by taking the square root of Simpson's diversity index across productive rearrangements. The clones in this table, taken by TCRdb from immuneACCESS, are in-frame only. Not every clone is retained; where verified, under half of the shortfall comes from an unresolved V gene, and the cause of the rest is unknown. The D gene and trimming were derived from the DNA, and the V and J assignments and clone size from that table. The sample has 200,000 to 300,000 clones on record, 70% to 90% of them singletons. Roughly 4.6% of the sample is held by the ten biggest clonotypes.

On the study overall, not on this receptor specifically: The quantity of clinical and demographic metadata differed by source and by participant and was supplied without curation.

The V and J ends are trimmed by 1 base and 9 bases, leaving 10 bases between them. The CDR3 has 14 amino acids, counting the end cysteine and phenylalanine. The sequence is cut down to CDR3 DNA, 42 bases in frame from base 1. CDR1 and CDR2 (SEHNR, FQNEAQ) derive from the germline V gene (reference sequence). One collaborating source in Seattle enrolled patients during active infection and followed them longitudinally through the course of disease. Each collaborating institution followed its own protocols to collect whole blood in K2EDTA tubes. Collaborator samples were shipped for TCRbeta analysis as frozen whole blood, isolated PBMCs, or DNA extracted from either sample type.

The TCR comes from a man between 50 and 59 years old with COVID-19, enrolled during active disease. The chain is encoded by TRBV7-9 joined to TRBJ1-6; tentative D gene TRBD1, with 5 bases matching. Sequenced: peripheral blood. Here is the DNA: TGTGCCAGCAGCTTAGATCAGGGATCTTCACCCCTCCACTTT. This gives the protein CASSLDQGSSPLHF.